This T cell receptor beta chain was found in a study of human T cells and chemical hapten exposure. Specified time point: patch test 2, 6 weeks after DPC sensitization. Stated treatment: therapeutic diphenylcyclopropenone sensitization with weekly scalp DPC. TCRdb processed the RACE reads anew with MiXCR; each CDR3 protein has one entry. The table shows some 96,000 distinct CDR3 sequences, with approximately 9.3% occurring only once. CDR3 length: 15 amino acids. Germline lookup yields CDR1 SGHAT and CDR2 FQNNGV. V lost 0 bases and J 2 bases, leaving 9 bases between the germline ends. This clonotype has at least ten counts.

The chain has TRBV11-2 and TRBJ2-3; TRBD1 or TRBD2 may be the D gene (5 bases each). The specimen was whole blood, collected in connection with sensitization to the hapten diphenylcyclopropenone (DPC). The TCR comes from a woman between 35 and 50 years old with alopecia areata. Some clones in this sample may be carry-over from other donors' samples. The CDR3 protein is CASSLDGTNTDTQYF. For the CDR3, the DNA is TGTGCCAGCAGCTTAGATGGGACCAACACAGATACGCAGTATTTT.